Detailed here is one T cell receptor (beta chain). Its antigen has not been determined. No base quality information exists; no much larger clone differs at one position. Genomic DNA was extracted from sorted cells with the QIAGEN DNeasy Blood and Tissue Kit for TCRbeta CDR3 sequencing. Through immunoSEQ, high-throughput TCRbeta CDR3 sequencing was done commercially, including PCR amplification with internal controls and bias correction. The authors' pipeline ran thus. Unique productive TCRbeta sequences were defined by CDR3 nucleotide sequence where primers matched, and otherwise by CDR3 amino acid sequence together with Vbeta and Jbeta genes. To correct sorting error, sequences shared between sorted populations at a frequency ratio of 2:1 or less were removed; the rest were assigned to the higher population. A sequence was defined as donor-reactive if the sequence was expanded at least 5-fold in CFSE-low cells compared with unstimulated cells and had a frequency of at least 0.01% in CFSE-low cells. Repertoire divergence was quantified by Jensen-Shannon divergence calculated from the top 100 TCRbeta sequences ranked by frequency. For samples with multiple sequencing runs, sorting error was corrected in each run separately before the runs were combined. In TCRdb, the immuneACCESS table is reduced to in-frame sequences with V and J assigned. These tables do not hold every clone; where another copy was compared, an unresolved V gene accounts for under half, and the others remain unexplained. The V and J calls and clone size are taken from that table; D and trimming were inferred from the DNA. The sample table contains around 63,000 clones; only one count was recorded for 70% to 90% of them. The ten most abundant clones make up 2.1% of the sample.

V is reduced by 2 bases and J by 2 bases, leaving a spacing of 18 bases between them. The germline V gene yields ENHRY for CDR1 and SYGVKD for CDR2. The CDR3 starts with the cysteine, ends with the phenylalanine, and has 18 residues. The entry retains the CDR3 DNA only, 54 bases that are in frame from base 1. The time point label, as the study defines it: blood sample drawn before combined kidney and bone marrow transplant. Thawed PBMCs were FACS-sorted into unstimulated Tregs (CD4+CD25+CD127-), CD4+ non-Tregs (CD4+CD25-), CD4 cells and CD8 cells. Thawed PBMCs were rested overnight at 37 degrees C with 150 to 200 IU/ml IL-2 before Treg sorting. 4 combined kidney and bone marrow transplant recipients from the ITN036ST trial were included as patients, and samples were available only from these trial subjects. Healthy control blood was processed to PBMCs with a Ficoll density gradient and then cryopreserved, whereas patient PBMCs were collected both before and after transplant.

The entry originates in a study of Tregs in tolerant kidney transplant recipients (dated by TCRdb to the late 2010s). The study in broad terms: Transplants used related donors with nonmyeloablative bone marrow transplantation; mixed chimerism was transient in the human trials. The study used TCRbeta sequencing to identify donor-specific regulatory T cells before combined kidney and bone marrow transplantation, then tracked those cells after transplant. General study outcomes and caveats: The study was limited by small patient numbers, and the findings need validation in larger populations and under other immunosuppression protocols. The most biologically relevant and donor-specific TCRbeta repertoire appeared to be identified by expanding Tregs with activated donor B cells. Biological reproducibility was not examined directly, but technical replication error appeared to be minimal. In tolerant patients, donor-specific Tregs expanded more than Tregs overall, which suggests antigen-driven rather than nonspecific expansion. PCR primers changed over time for some patients, so nucleotide-level comparison across those patients' samples was not possible.

The V and J segments used are TRBV10-3 and TRBJ1-4; the D gene remains uncertain. Here the sequenced sample was Tregs from blood, taken before the transplant. The receptor comes from a human donor who received a combined kidney and bone marrow transplant. At the DNA level, the sequence is TGTGCCATCAGTGAGAGGCCCGATGGTGGGCAGACTAATGAAAAACTGTTTTTT. It translates as CAISERPDGGQTNEKLFF.